The clone carrying this TCR beta chain was seen a handful of times. This entry belongs to a study of blood T cell repertoires in COVID-19. Authors' processing steps: Estimation of nucleated cell counts was performed using reference gene primer amplification. Measured with immunoSEQ multiplex PCR; TCRdb has only the in-frame clones, and not every one. V and J calls and clone size are copied from that table; D and trimming were computed from the DNA. Seen here are about 430,000 clones, 70% to 90% observed once, and the top ten hold more than 0.9%. V shed 5 bases and J 0 bases; nucleotides not matched to a gene: 8. Germline V gene sequence: CDR1 SEHNR, CDR2 FQNEAQ (reference sequence). CDR3 length equals 16 residues.

The receptor was derived from a woman aged 25 to 39 with acute COVID-19. The genes are TRBV7-9 and TRBJ2-3; 7 bases match TRBD1. The sequenced material came from PBMCs or T cells enriched from blood (not recorded which). CDR3 sequence reads: CASSTHRGTSTDTQYF. Here the CDR3 DNA reads TGTGCCAGCAGCACACACAGGGGAACTAGCACAGATACGCAGTATTTT.